Listed below are T cell receptor beta chains from one sample, sequenced in a study of human T cells and chemical hapten exposure. TCRdb re-analysed the RACE reads in MiXCR, keeping a single row per CDR3 protein. The sample carries 150,000 to 200,000 distinct CDR3 sequences, about 14% recorded once. The sequences come from whole blood, collected in connection with sensitization to the hapten diphenylcyclopropenone (DPC). All receptors come from a woman between 25 and 40 years old with alopecia areata. Some clones in this sample may be carry-over from other donors' samples. Both conserved end residues are part of each CDR3. A D gene is named only where the DNA matches it firmly. Only part of the rows carry a size: once, few, many, or a class if the clone is expanded.

J | size | D | V | CDR3 | DNA
TRBJ1-5 | - | - | TRBV30 | CAWSEGGRNQPQHF | TGTGCCTGGAGTGAAGGGGGACGCAATCAGCCCCAGCATTTT
TRBJ2-1 | - | - | TRBV29-1 | CSVSDGQFF | TGCAGCGTTTCTGACGGGCAGTTCTTC
TRBJ2-7 | - | - | TRBV29-1 | CSGAGLGGEQYF | TGCAGCGGCGCTGGCTTGGGGGGCGAGCAGTACTTC
TRBJ1-4 | few | - | TRBV3-1 | CASSQVPPGHLGTSEKLFF | TGTGCCAGCAGCCAAGTTCCCCCTGGACACCTGGGGACGAGTGAAAAACTGTTTTTT
TRBJ1-5 | few | TRBD1 | TRBV20-1 | CSAARDREFNQPQHF | TGCAGTGCTGCTCGGGACAGGGAATTCAATCAGCCCCAGCATTTT
TRBJ2-2 | - | - | TRBV14 | CASNRATNTGELFF | TGTGCCAGCAACAGGGCTACGAACACCGGGGAGCTGTTTTTT
TRBJ1-1 | few | - | TRBV29-1 | CSVGREGAEAFF | TGCAGCGTTGGCAGGGAGGGCGCTGAAGCTTTCTTT
TRBJ2-1 | few | TRBD2 | TRBV28 | CASRGGAVSYNEQFF | TGTGCCAGCCGGGGAGGGGCGGTCTCCTACAATGAGCAGTTCTTC
TRBJ2-3 | - | - | TRBV7-7 | CASSWGPPNTDTQYF | TGTGCTAGCAGCTGGGGCCCTCCGAACACAGATACGCAGTATTTT
TRBJ1-1 | - | - | TRBV4-3 | CASSQAVWTEAFF | TGCGCCAGCAGCCAAGCCGTGTGGACTGAAGCTTTCTTT
TRBJ2-5 | few | - | TRBV10-3 | CAISESTQGVTQYF | TGTGCCATCAGTGAGTCGACCCAGGGCGTGACCCAGTACTTC
TRBJ2-3 | many | TRBD1 | TRBV7-9 | CASSPRDRGTDTQYF | TGTGCCAGCAGCCCGAGGGACAGGGGGACAGATACGCAGTATTTT
TRBJ2-3 | few | - | TRBV5-1 | CASSLGARTDTQYF | TGCGCCAGCAGCTTGGGGGCCCGCACAGATACGCAGTATTTT
TRBJ1-4 | few | - | TRBV5-4 | CASSPKTGPNEKLFF | TGTGCCAGCAGCCCTAAGACAGGACCTAATGAAAAACTGTTTTTT